The 20 T cell receptor beta chains below all came from one sample that was sequenced in a study of beta chain features in type 1 diabetes. For these receptors, no antigen is known. Expressed TCRB transcripts were sequenced, since all the RNA that had been isolated was reverse transcribed. Produced via immunoSEQ multiplex PCR; TCRdb's table is partial and in-frame only. The table records about 740,000 clones, roughly 13% of them present only once. Notes on the study in general: All four CD4+ subsets of Type 1 diabetes patients contained TCRB CDR3s that were moderately but significantly shorter.

The specimen sequenced was naive CD4+ T cells from blood. The receptors were gathered from a man aged 18 to 35 with type 1 diabetes.

This clone was observed a few times. The chain has TRBV2 and TRBJ1-4, with D uncertain. CDR3 size: 13 residues. CDR1 and CDR2 (germline): SNHLY, FYNNEI. Trimming pared 8 bases from V and 3 bases from J, leaving 10 bases between. Here the CDR3 reads CASPAAPNEKLFF. CDR3 bases: TGTGCCAGCCCCGCGGCTCCTAATGAAAAACTGTTTTTT.

V and J are TRBV6-5 and TRBJ2-1; TRBD2 agrees at 8 bases. Germline CDR1 is MNHEY and CDR2 is SVGAGI. V lost 8 bases and J lost 0; bases outside the gene matches: 3. This CDR3 has 14 residues. In nucleotides, the CDR3 is TGTGCCAGCTCTCGGGGGGGCTCCTACAATGAGCAGTTCTTC. Amino acid sequence: CASSRGGSYNEQFF.

V gene TRBV7-6 combines with J gene TRBJ2-1; 7 bases are shared with TRBD1. The germline V gene encodes CDR1 SGHVS and CDR2 FNYEAQ. After removal of 5 bases from V and 6 bases from J, the junction contained 10 bases not matched to a gene. The CDR3 sequence is 15 residues long. This chain's CDR3 is CASSPRGTGPNEQFF. Here the CDR3 DNA reads TGTGCCAGCAGCCCCAGGGGGACCGGGCCCAATGAGCAGTTCTTC.

This clone was counted only a few times. V gene TRBV5-1 combines with J gene TRBJ2-1; either TRBD1 or TRBD2 may fit D (6 bases each). Germline V lookup: CDR1 SGHRS, CDR2 YFSETQ. Trimming stripped 0 bases from V and 1 base from J, with 11 bases between. The CDR3 consists of 16 residues. The CDR3 region has the DNA TGCGCCAGCAGCTTGGATACAGGGAGGTCCTACAATGAGCAGTTCTTC. Residues: CASSLDTGRSYNEQFF.

This clone was detected a few times. Other DNA variants within this sample encode the same CDR3. The chain joins TRBV5-1 to TRBJ2-3, with D possibly TRBD2 on 7 matching bases. The CDR3 covers 15 residues. Germline V gene data show CDR1 as SGHRS and CDR2 as YFSETQ. The ends were cut back, 3 bases at V and 3 bases at J, with 14 bases in the middle. This CDR3 is CASSSLGGATDTQYF. The CDR3 DNA reads as TGCGCCAGCAGCTCCCTGGGGGGGGCAACAGATACGCAGTATTTT.

The chain has TRBV30 and TRBJ1-1; tentatively, D is TRBD1 (5 bases). The CDR3 runs 14 residues. Germline CDR1 GTSNPN, CDR2 SVGIG (reference sequence). V was shortened by 4 bases and J by 11 bases, with 23 bases between the two germline ends. As DNA, the CDR3 is TGTGCCTGGAAAGGACACATCCCTCGTGGGCGGGCTTTCTTT. As protein: CAWKGHIPRGRAFF.

This sequence joins TRBV7-9 and TRBJ2-5, with TRBD2 as a possible D gene (7 bases). Per germline, CDR1 SEHNR and CDR2 FQNEAQ (reference sequence). The CDR3 contains 17 residues. V lost 5 bases, J lost 5 bases, and 24 bases lay in between. As DNA, the CDR3 is TGTGCCAGCAGCCCCCGCGGTCGGGGCGGGGGCGGGGAGACCCAGTACTTC. As protein: CASSPRGRGGGGETQYF. Full variable domain (remainder filled in from reference TRBV7-9 and TRBJ2-5): DTGVSQNPRHKITKRGQNVTFRCDPISEHNRLYWYRQTLGQGPEFLTYFQNEAQLEKSRLLSDRFSAERPKGSFSTLEIQRTEQGDSAMYLCASSPRGRGGGGETQYFGPGTRLLVL.

This chain links TRBV7-9 with TRBJ2-7; D ambiguous. The length of the CDR3 is 16 residues. The germline V and J ends were trimmed by 1 base and 0 bases, with 13 bases remaining between them. The germline V gene has CDR1 SEHNR and CDR2 FQNEAQ (reference sequence). CDR3 amino acids: CASSLGVLSISYEQYF. The CDR3 bases are TGTGCCAGCAGCTTAGGGGTGCTCTCCATCTCCTACGAGCAGTACTTC.

This clone was detected only a few times. This chain links TRBV27 with TRBJ1-1; TRBD1 agrees at 9 bases. Per the germline V gene, CDR1 is MNHEY and CDR2 is SMNVEV (reference sequence). Germline trimming cut 6 bases from V and 3 bases from J; bases unmatched to any gene: 8. The CDR3 spans 15 residues. CDR3 sequence: CASRPNRGRDTEAFF. CDR3 DNA sequence: TGTGCCAGCAGGCCTAACAGGGGGCGGGACACTGAAGCTTTCTTT.

This sequence joins TRBV7-2 and TRBJ2-1, with TRBD2 as a possible D gene (6 bases). This CDR3 has 20 amino acids. The V gene's germline CDR1 is SGHTA and CDR2 FQGNSA. Trimming took 0 bases from V and 0 from J, leaving 21 bases between them. CDR3 residues: CASSLAKPERGTSSYNEQFF. The DNA of the CDR3 is TGTGCCAGCAGCTTAGCAAAACCCGAACGGGGGACGAGCTCCTACAATGAGCAGTTCTTC.

To note about this clone: The sample holds other DNA sequences that translate to the same CDR3. The chain combines TRBV6-5 with TRBJ2-5; unclear D gene. The CDR3 contains 11 residues. V lost 6 bases, J lost 0 bases, and 2 bases lay in between. Per the germline V gene, CDR1 is MNHEY and CDR2 is SVGAGI. CDR3 sequence (DNA): TGTGCCAGCAGCAACCAAGAGACCCAGTACTTC. Translation gives CASSNQETQYF.

The gene calls are TRBV19 and TRBJ2-7; no clear D. This CDR3 has 14 residues. Germline values: CDR1 LNHDA, CDR2 SQIVND (reference sequence). Trimming removed 6 bases at V and 2 bases at J, with 14 bases between. The CDR3 spells CASSDVSLPYEQYF. DNA for the CDR3: TGTGCCAGTAGCGATGTCTCTTTACCCTACGAGCAGTACTTC.

This clone was picked up a small number of times. The chain joins TRBV7-9 to TRBJ2-5; 8 bases are a match to TRBD2. The germline gives CDR1 SEHNR, CDR2 FQNEAQ (reference sequence). V dropped 5 bases and J dropped 4; count of bases not matched to a gene: 9. The CDR3 is made up of 15 amino acids. The CDR3 DNA reads TGTGCCAGCAGCGTCTCACGGGGGGGCCGAGAGACCCAGTACTTC. Protein: CASSVSRGGRETQYF. Using reference TRBV7-9 and TRBJ2-5 for the parts outside the CDR3, the full variable domain is DTGVSQNPRHKITKRGQNVTFRCDPISEHNRLYWYRQTLGQGPEFLTYFQNEAQLEKSRLLSDRFSAERPKGSFSTLEIQRTEQGDSAMYLCASSVSRGGRETQYFGPGTRLLVL.

This clone was detected only a few times. The chain joins TRBV4-1 to TRBJ2-2, with unresolved D. The germline V gene has CDR1 MGHRA and CDR2 YSYEKL. V lost 4 bases, J lost 7 bases, and 7 bases lay in between. This CDR3 has 12 residues. This chain's CDR3 is CASSRLVGELFF. The CDR3 DNA reads as TGCGCCAGCAGCCGGCTAGTCGGGGAGCTGTTTTTT.

V gene TRBV5-6 combines with J gene TRBJ2-3, with D unclear. V gave up 0 bases and J gave up 2 bases, with 7 bases separating them. Germline CDR1 reads SGHDT; CDR2 reads YYEEEE. There are 14 residues in the CDR3. CDR3 coding DNA: TGTGCCAGCAGCTTGGACCCCCTCACAGATACGCAGTATTTT. This codes for CASSLDPLTDTQYF.

This clone has more than one count but fewer than ten. The genes are TRBV28 and TRBJ2-2; TRBD1 agrees at 9 bases. V shed 2 bases, J shed 0 bases, and the junction held 1 base outside the gene matches. CDR3 length equals 16 residues. Germline CDR1 and CDR2: MDHEN and SYDVKM. CDR3 region: CASSLGTGSNTGELFF. The CDR3 bases are TGTGCCAGCAGTTTAGGGACAGGGTCGAACACCGGGGAGCTGTTTTTT.

The chain combines TRBV6-1 with TRBJ2-1; TRBD1 matches 10 bases. This CDR3 contains 15 residues. CDR1 is MNHNS, CDR2 SASEGT, per germline. Unmatched junction bases numbered 7, after V lost 4 bases and J lost 7 bases. This chain's CDR3 is CASSARDRGSNEQFF. The CDR3 bases are TGTGCCAGCAGTGCCCGGGACAGGGGATCTAATGAGCAGTTCTTC.

A note on this clone: Other DNA sequences in the same sample also yield this CDR3. J is TRBJ2-3 and V is TRBV5-1; no definite D call. Germline CDR1 is SGHRS and CDR2 is YFSETQ. This CDR3 contains 13 residues. Trimming cost V 3 bases and J 1 base, with 6 bases left between them. CDR3 DNA: TGCGCCAGCAGCTCTGGGGGCACAGATACGCAGTATTTT. Translating gives CASSSGGTDTQYF.

Only a few counts were recorded for this clone. The chain has TRBV30 and TRBJ1-1; the D gene is possibly TRBD1 (6 bases). With 1 base removed from V and 1 base from J, the gap between germline ends came to 10 bases. The CDR3 is 14 amino acids. CDR1 is GTSNPN, CDR2 SVGIG, per germline (reference sequence). Written as DNA, the CDR3 is TGTGCCTGGAGTGAACCGGACAGGAACACTGAAGCTTTCTTT. Protein product: CAWSEPDRNTEAFF.

This clone has a handful of counts. The chain uses TRBV5-1 and TRBJ1-1; D unclear. The CDR3 extends over 14 amino acids. Trimming removed 4 bases at V and 2 bases at J, with 12 bases between. Looked up from germline, CDR1 is SGHRS and CDR2 is YFSETQ. CDR3 region: CASSPDTSNTEAFF. The CDR3 DNA is TGCGCCAGCAGCCCCGACACCTCAAACACTGAAGCTTTCTTT.